The 5 T cell receptor beta chains below were found in one sample sequenced in a study of blood T cell repertoires in COVID-19. Only in-frame clones appear in the TCRdb table, and some are missing; sequencing was by immunoSEQ multiplex PCR. Among 210,000 or so clones listed, approximately 80% were seen once. The sequencing input was PBMCs or T cells enriched from blood (not recorded which). These receptors all come from a man aged 25 to 45 with acute COVID-19.

This clone has just one count. The V call is TRBV30, the J call TRBJ2-7; the match to TRBD1 covers 7 bases. This CDR3 has 10 amino acids. With V trimmed by 6 bases and J by 10 bases, 6 bases remained unmatched. CDR1 and CDR2 from the germline V gene are GTSNPN and SVGIG (reference sequence). The DNA of the CDR3 is TGTGCCTGCCGACAGGGCAGACAGTACTTC. Encoded protein: CACRQGRQYF. Supplemented by reference TRBV30 and TRBJ2-7, the full variable domain reads SQTIHQWPATLVQPVGSPLSLECTVEGTSNPNLYWYRQAAGRGLQLLFYSVGIGQISSEVPQNLSASRPQDRQFILSSKKLLLSDSGFYLCACRQGRQYFGPGTRLTVT.

CDR3 amino acids: CASSDRVYGYTF. The CDR3 DNA follows: TGTGCCAGCAGTGACCGGGTCTATGGCTACACCTTC. The rearrangement joins TRBV2 to TRBJ1-2; D unresolved. CDR3 length: 12 amino acids. The V and J ends lost 3 bases and 4 bases respectively, with 6 bases between them. The V gene's germline CDR1 is SNHLY and CDR2 FYNNEI.

The chain is built from TRBV29-1 and TRBJ2-7; D call uncertain. The CDR3 runs to 12 residues. Germline V CDR1 and CDR2: SQVTM, ANQGSEA. V lost 2 bases and J lost 6, with 11 bases in between. CDR3 in amino acids: CSVERPPVEQYF. Here the CDR3 DNA reads TGCAGCGTTGAACGCCCACCGGTCGAGCAGTACTTC.

V is TRBV19 and J is TRBJ1-1, with TRBD1 matching over 7 bases. Germline trimming cut 4 bases from V and 7 bases from J; bases unmatched to any gene: 12. This CDR3 has 15 amino acids. Germline V gene sequence: CDR1 LNHDA, CDR2 SQIVND (reference sequence). The CDR3 bases are TGTGCCAGTAGTACGGACAGGTCGAGGAATGTTGAAGCTTTCTTT. It codes for CASSTDRSRNVEAFF.

This chain connects TRBV4-1 to TRBJ2-3; TRBD2 matches at 12 bases. Looked up from germline, CDR1 is MGHRA and CDR2 is YSYEKL. The CDR3 is 15 residues long. Unmatched junction bases numbered 6, after V lost 5 bases and J lost 6 bases. The CDR3 is CASSRGLAGGDTQYF. The CDR3 bases are TGCGCCAGCAGCAGGGGACTAGCGGGCGGGGATACGCAGTATTTT.